This TCR beta chain was retrieved from a study of cytomegalovirus exposure and HLA in healthy donors. For this clone: Its antigen is currently unknown.

J gave up 2 bases and V 6 bases, and 4 bases lay outside the gene matches. This CDR3 region has 13 residues. CDR1 is SEHNR, CDR2 FQNEAQ, per germline (reference sequence). Findings and limits, study-wide: Among donors in an Asian-associated ancestry cluster, a later analysis reportedly found fewer N-insertions than the approximately 670-donor mean. Most subjects had HLA-A and HLA-B alleles reportedly predicted accurately by TCR beta sequences. Information on immune exposure was restricted to one variable (CMV serostatus).

With 60 Vbeta and 13 Jbeta primers, the PCR was carried out. Clones were sequenced by immunoSEQ multiplex PCR, and TCRdb holds only the in-frame ones, with some missing. The data show 250,000 to 350,000 clones, 75% to 90% seen once. The sample taken for sequencing was PBMCs. The source of this sequence is a man in his forties in good health and CMV-seropositive. The chain recombines TRBV7-9 with TRBJ2-7, with 7 bases that match TRBD1. DNA of the CDR3: TGTGCCAGCAGGCCCACAGGGGCCTACGAGCAGTACTTC. Protein product: CASRPTGAYEQYF. Supplemented by reference TRBV7-9 and TRBJ2-7, the full variable domain reads DTGVSQNPRHKITKRGQNVTFRCDPISEHNRLYWYRQTLGQGPEFLTYFQNEAQLEKSRLLSDRFSAERPKGSFSTLEIQRTEQGDSAMYLCASRPTGAYEQYFGPGTRLTVT.